The 27 T cell receptor beta chains reported below all come from one sample, sequenced in a study of cytomegalovirus exposure and HLA in healthy donors. Researchers ran the PCR with 60 Vbeta and 13 Jbeta primers. TCRdb's copy holds only in-frame clones and misses some; the assay was immunoSEQ multiplex PCR. The sample lists approximately 280,000 clones; around 90% were seen once. The specimen was PBMCs. The receptors come from a woman between 18 and 29 years old in good health and CMV-seronegative.

The chain recombines TRBV7-9 with TRBJ1-1; TRBD1 matches 10 bases. The length of the CDR3 is 18 residues. Per the germline V gene, CDR1 is SEHNR and CDR2 is FQNEAQ (reference sequence). J lost 1 base, V lost 6 bases, and 14 bases had no gene match. CDR3 loop: CASSKTRDRGAPNTEAFF. The CDR3, as DNA: TGTGCCAGCAGTAAAACCCGGGACAGGGGTGCCCCGAACACTGAAGCTTTCTTT. The whole variable domain, filled in from reference TRBV7-9 and TRBJ1-1, reads DTGVSQNPRHKITKRGQNVTFRCDPISEHNRLYWYRQTLGQGPEFLTYFQNEAQLEKSRLLSDRFSAERPKGSFSTLEIQRTEQGDSAMYLCASSKTRDRGAPNTEAFFGQGTRLTVV.

The genes are TRBV10-1 and TRBJ2-7; 8 bases match TRBD2. This CDR3 is built from 15 residues. Trimming at V came to 6 bases and at J to 2 bases, leaving 9 bases not matched to a gene. The V gene's germline CDR1 is WNHNN and CDR2 SYGVQD (reference sequence). The CDR3 loop is CASRPAGAGAYEQYF. CDR3 nucleotide sequence: TGCGCCAGCAGACCCGCCGGAGCGGGGGCCTACGAGCAGTACTTC.

The rearrangement joins TRBV10-1 to TRBJ2-7, with TRBD2 matching 7 bases. CDR3 size: 14 residues. Looked up from germline, CDR1 is WNHNN and CDR2 is SYGVQD (reference sequence). The ends lost 0 bases at V and 4 bases at J; junction bases unmatched: 3. CDR3 amino acids: CASSESERGYEQYF. The CDR3 nucleotides are TGCGCCAGCAGTGAGTCTGAGCGGGGATACGAGCAGTACTTC.

This clone was observed a handful of times. This sequence joins TRBV4-1 and TRBJ2-2; no firm D call. The ends were cut back, 1 base at V and 6 bases at J, with 12 bases in the middle. CDR1 is MGHRA, CDR2 YSYEKL, per germline. The length of the CDR3 is 15 residues. CDR3 residues: CASSQGFKWPGELFF. CDR3 DNA sequence: TGCGCCAGCAGCCAAGGGTTTAAGTGGCCCGGGGAGCTGTTTTTT.

The chain joins TRBV18 to TRBJ2-1; 13 nucleotides agree with TRBD2. Losses at the gene ends were 6 bases for V and 0 bases for J; bases not matched to a gene: 8. The germline gives CDR1 KGHSH, CDR2 LQKENI. This CDR3 is 18 amino acids long. The CDR3 sequence: CASSGLAGTISSYNEQFF. The CDR3 nucleotides are TGTGCCAGCTCGGGACTAGCGGGAACGATAAGCTCCTACAATGAGCAGTTCTTC. Full variable domain (remainder filled in from reference TRBV18 and TRBJ2-1): NAGVMQNPRHLVRRRGQEARLRCSPMKGHSHVYWYRQLPEEGLKFMVYLQKENIIDESGMPKERFSAEFPKEGPSILRIQQVVRGDSAAYFCASSGLAGTISSYNEQFFGPGTRLTVL.

The chain has TRBV6-7 and TRBJ1-1; perhaps TRBD1 as D (6 bases). TRBV6-7 is labeled an ORF, and its function is uncertain. The CDR3 sequence is 18 residues long. V was shortened by 6 bases and J by 4 bases, with 27 bases between the two germline ends. CDR3 residues: CASSHTGTPTGRITEAFF. CDR3 bases: TGTGCCAGCAGCCACACGGGGACCCCAACAGGGAGAATCACTGAAGCTTTCTTT.

The chain has TRBV7-3 and TRBJ1-6, with D hard to call. The CDR3 sequence is 13 residues long. Germline-derived CDR1 and CDR2 are SGHTA and FQGTGA. Trimming shortened V by 2 bases and J by 7 bases, and 6 bases separated the two germline ends. The CDR3 sequence: CASSLALNSPLHF. The CDR3 DNA follows: TGTGCCAGCAGCTTAGCGCTAAATTCACCCCTCCACTTT.

This chain uses TRBV12-5 with TRBJ2-7, with D unclear. The germline V gene encodes CDR1 LGHNT and CDR2 FRNRAP. The ends were cut back, 4 bases at V and 3 bases at J, with 16 bases in the middle. CDR3 size: 15 residues. The CDR3 here is CASGSTKQKIYEQYF. CDR3 sequence (DNA): TGTGCTAGTGGTTCCACGAAACAGAAGATCTACGAGCAGTACTTC.

In DNA, the CDR3 is TGTGCCAGCAGTTACTCCACTAGCGGGAGCACAGATACGCAGTATTTT. Translated: CASSYSTSGSTDTQYF. V and J are TRBV6-5 and TRBJ2-3, with TRBD2 matching 9 bases. In germline, CDR1 is MNHEY, CDR2 SVGAGI. The CDR3 loop spans 16 amino acids. The V and J ends lost 0 bases and 0 bases, in that order; junction bases with no gene match: 1.

A remark on this clone: At the DNA level, this CDR3 is encoded by other sequences in the same sample as well. The rearrangement joins TRBV2 to TRBJ2-5, with TRBD1 identical over 8 bases. The junction had 5 bases not matched to a gene; V was cut back by 6 bases and J by 5 bases. Looked up from germline, CDR1 is SNHLY and CDR2 is FYNNEI. This CDR3 has 13 amino acids. The CDR3 protein is CASRGQVGETQYF. The CDR3 region has the DNA TGTGCCAGCAGGGGACAGGTCGGTGAGACCCAGTACTTC.

The chain combines TRBV4-1 with TRBJ1-2; 9 bases match TRBD1. Germline CDR1 and CDR2: MGHRA and YSYEKL. The CDR3 runs to 17 residues. Trimming cost V 0 bases and J 2 bases; bases outside gene matches: 7. CDR3 sequence (DNA): TGCGCCAGCAGCCAAGATGGCCCGGGACAGGGCAACTATGGCTACACCTTC. Translated: CASSQDGPGQGNYGYTF.

The rearrangement joins TRBV29-1 to TRBJ1-1, with 7 bases matching TRBD1. The J segment lost 10 bases and the V segment lost 0 bases, leaving 8 bases of the junction unmatched. CDR3 length equals 13 residues. Germline V lookup: CDR1 SQVTM, CDR2 ANQGSEA. The CDR3 reads CSVEDDKSGGAFF. The CDR3 DNA reads TGCAGCGTTGAAGATGACAAGTCAGGGGGAGCTTTCTTT.

This chain links TRBV14 with TRBJ2-2; D may be TRBD1 (6 bases). Deletions cut 1 base from V and 0 bases from J, with 9 bases between. The germline gives CDR1 SGHDN, CDR2 FVKESK. CDR3 size: 16 residues. CDR3 bases: TGTGCCAGCAGCCAAGTTGCAGGGGCGAACACCGGGGAGCTGTTTTTT. Translation: CASSQVAGANTGELFF.

V gene TRBV5-5 combines with J gene TRBJ2-7; possible D gene TRBD2, 6 bases. Germline CDR1 and CDR2: SGHKS and YYEKEE (reference sequence). The V and J ends lost 2 bases and 4 bases respectively, with 13 bases between them. The CDR3 has 14 residues. The CDR3 sequence is CASSLAGTEYEQYF. CDR3 sequence (DNA): TGTGCCAGCAGCTTAGCGGGCACGGAATACGAGCAGTACTTC.

The V and J genes are TRBV5-6 and TRBJ2-6; no definite D call. V was pared by 0 bases and J by 2 bases, with 6 bases between. The CDR3 runs to 15 residues. CDR1 is SGHDT, CDR2 YYEEEE, per germline. This CDR3 reads CASSLVSAGANVLTF. The CDR3 region has the DNA TGTGCCAGCAGCTTGGTCTCAGCTGGGGCCAACGTCCTGACTTTC.

As to this clone: The same CDR3 is also encoded by other DNA sequences in this sample. The chain uses TRBV6-6 and TRBJ1-1; 7 bases fit TRBD1. This CDR3 comprises 13 residues. J lost 7 bases, V lost 4 bases, and 6 bases had no gene match. The germline gives CDR1 MNHNY, CDR2 SVGAGI (reference sequence). DNA for the CDR3: TGTGCCAGCAGTTCCGGACAGGCTCTTGAAGCTTTCTTT. Its protein product is CASSSGQALEAFF.

This chain links TRBV4-1 with TRBJ1-5, with 9 bases matching TRBD1. From germline, CDR1 is MGHRA and CDR2 YSYEKL. The CDR3 sequence is 15 residues long. Germline trimming cut 4 bases from V and 7 bases from J; bases unmatched to any gene: 8. CDR3 protein: CASSLSGTGNQPQHF. The DNA for the CDR3 is TGCGCCAGCAGCCTCTCCGGGACAGGGAACCAGCCCCAGCATTTT.

This chain connects TRBV14 to TRBJ1-3, with unresolved D. V was clipped by 4 bases and J by 6 bases, with 13 bases between them. Germline V gene sequence: CDR1 SGHDN, CDR2 FVKESK. CDR3 size: 14 residues. The CDR3 nucleotides are TGTGCCAGCAGCCGAGGTCAGAGATCAAACACCATATATTTT. Residues: CASSRGQRSNTIYF.

The chain recombines TRBV9 with TRBJ2-2; 9 nucleotides agree with TRBD1. The CDR3 is 15 residues long. J lost 1 base, V lost 3 bases, and 1 base had no gene match. The germline gives CDR1 SGDLS, CDR2 YYNGEE. The CDR3 loop is CASSEGQGNTGELFF. CDR3 nucleotides: TGTGCCAGCAGCGAGGGACAGGGGAACACCGGGGAGCTGTTTTTT.

The chain links TRBV21-1 to TRBJ1-2. TRBV21-1 is a pseudogene. The CDR3 has 10 residues. The CDR3 coding sequence is TGTGCCAGCAGCAAACTGGGCTACACCTTC. Protein product: CASSKLGYTF.

For this clone: The junction shows a germline mismatch at one end, possibly a read error. In the same sample, other DNA sequences code for this CDR3. The rearrangement joins TRBV27 to TRBJ1-6; 7 bases agree with TRBD1. This CDR3 comprises 17 residues. The germline gives CDR1 MNHEY, CDR2 SMNVEV (reference sequence). This CDR3 reads CASSWDSTTAYNSPLHF. DNA of the CDR3: TGTGCCAGCAGTTGGGACAGCACCACAGCTTATAATTCCCCCCTCCACTTT.

This rearrangement joins TRBV14 to TRBJ1-1; D not resolved. The CDR3 is made up of 13 amino acids. V shed 4 bases and J shed 5 bases, with 11 bases lying between them. The germline CDR1 and CDR2 sequences are SGHDN and FVKESK. CDR3 region: CASSPTSWTEAFF. The CDR3 coding sequence is TGTGCCAGCAGCCCAACTTCTTGGACTGAAGCTTTCTTT.

The CDR3: CSVVSIGRRSNYGYTF. The CDR3 nucleotides read TGCAGCGTTGTTAGTATAGGGAGGCGGTCTAACTATGGCTACACCTTC. This chain joins TRBV29-1 and TRBJ1-2, with D unclear. The CDR3 loop spans 16 amino acids. Trimming took 4 bases from V and 0 from J, leaving 18 bases between them. Germline V lookup: CDR1 SQVTM, CDR2 ANQGSEA.

The V and J genes are TRBV6-4 and TRBJ1-3; D is unresolved. Trimming took off 5 bases at V and 2 bases at J, with 10 bases between the two ends. The CDR3 sequence is 14 residues long. Germline assignment: CDR1 MRHNA and CDR2 SNTAGT. The CDR3 sequence: CASSFPGTGNTIYF. The CDR3, as DNA: TGTGCCAGCAGTTTTCCCGGGACTGGAAACACCATATATTTT.

This chain links TRBV19 with TRBJ2-3; the D is unclear. The length of the CDR3 is 14 residues. Trimming shortened V by 1 base and J by 2 bases, and 7 bases separated the two germline ends. Germline V gene data show CDR1 as LNHDA and CDR2 as SQIVND (reference sequence). Written as DNA, the CDR3 is TGTGCCAGTAGTATAGTGGGCCCCACAGATACGCAGTATTTT. It codes for CASSIVGPTDTQYF.

V and J are TRBV6-4 and TRBJ1-2, with D tentatively TRBD1 (6 bases). Trimming took off 5 bases at V and 8 bases at J, with 12 bases between the two ends. CDR1 MRHNA and CDR2 SNTAGT come from the germline V gene. The CDR3 consists of 12 residues. The CDR3 bases are TGTGCCAGCAGTTTAGAGGGGGGGGGCTACACCTTC. Translating gives CASSLEGGGYTF.

The rearrangement joins TRBV4-2 to TRBJ1-5, with a tentative D call TRBD1 (6 bases). Germline loops: CDR1 LGHNA, CDR2 YNFKEQ. This CDR3 region has 15 residues. V was clipped by 3 bases and J by 3 bases, with 12 bases between them. The DNA for the CDR3 is TGTGCCAGCAGCCAGTCTACAGGGCCCAATCAGCCCCAGCATTTT. Translating gives CASSQSTGPNQPQHF.